One TCR beta chain is described in this entry. The antigen is unknown. The source of the sample is a study of vaccination and CD4 T cells after COVID-19. Treatment meaning: roughly ten-day PBMC culture with coronavirus spike peptide pools or control peptides (ViraFEST assay). Before the COVID-19 pandemic (2011-2018), CD4+ T cells were obtained from the unexposed donor. Expansion of antigen-specific T cells with peptide pools by ViraFEST preceded sequencing of TCRs. The CDR3 contains 15 residues. V was cut by 7 bases and J by 4 bases, with 16 bases left in between. Looked up from germline, CDR1 is SNHLY and CDR2 is FYNNEI. The study sequenced cultured CD4+ T cell DNA using the Oncomine TCR Beta short-read assay. TCRdb reprocessed the PCR reads with MiXCR, giving one entry per CDR3 protein. Among roughly 5,700 distinct CDR3 sequences listed, 40% were seen once.

This chain links TRBV2 with TRBJ2-2; perhaps TRBD1 as D (5 bases). Sequences were obtained from CD4+ T cells from blood, cultured in vitro. The origin of this receptor is a human donor in good health. CDR3 region: CASTSQGRATGELFF. The CDR3, as DNA: TGTGCCAGCACAAGTCAGGGCAGGGCCACCGGGGAGCTGTTTTTT. Full variable domain (remainder filled in from reference TRBV2 and TRBJ2-2): EPEVTQTPSHQVTQMGQEVILRCVPISNHLYFYWYRQILGQKVEFLVSFYNNEISEKSEIFDDQFSVERPDGSNFTLKIRSTKLEDSAMYFCASTSQGRATGELFFGEGSRLTVL.